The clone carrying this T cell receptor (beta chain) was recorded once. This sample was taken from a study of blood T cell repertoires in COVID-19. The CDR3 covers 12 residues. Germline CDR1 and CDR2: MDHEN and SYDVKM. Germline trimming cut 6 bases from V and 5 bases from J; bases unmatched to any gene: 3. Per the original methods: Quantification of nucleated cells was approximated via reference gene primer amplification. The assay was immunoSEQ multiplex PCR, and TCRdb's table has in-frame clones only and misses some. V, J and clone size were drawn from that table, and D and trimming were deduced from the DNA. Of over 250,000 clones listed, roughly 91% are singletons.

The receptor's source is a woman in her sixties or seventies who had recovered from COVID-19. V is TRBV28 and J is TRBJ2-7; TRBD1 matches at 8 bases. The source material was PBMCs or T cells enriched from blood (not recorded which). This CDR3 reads CASSRQGNEQYF. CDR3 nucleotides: TGTGCCAGCAGCCGACAGGGGAACGAGCAGTACTTC.